The sample holds one count of the clone carrying this T cell receptor (beta chain). Its cognate antigen is unknown. The protocol was immunoSEQ multiplex PCR, while the TCRdb copy is restricted to in-frame clones and leaves out a portion. The table records roughly 120,000 clones, around 94% of them present only once. This entry is derived from a study of T cell responses to AZD1222 COVID-19 vaccine. Findings and caveats of the study: No repertoire was sampled before or during the peak T cell response, only after it. CD4 TCRs associated with vaccination spanned spike, dominating at 160-218 and 743-854. Seropositive status at baseline applied to only five to seven AZD1222 recipients. Clonal diversity was possibly underestimated, and white British individuals and females predominated among donors.

The CDR3 extends over 15 amino acids. V lost 6 bases to trimming and J lost 0 bases, with 12 bases between them. Looked up from germline, CDR1 is SNHLY and CDR2 is FYNNEI. Sequencing was performed on peripheral blood, taken on day 0 of AZD1222 vaccination. The V call is TRBV2, the J call TRBJ2-1; a possible D gene is TRBD1 (6 bases). The sequence derives from an adult in good health. The DNA of the CDR3 is TGTGCCAGCAGCCTGAACAGGGACTCCTACAATGAGCAGTTCTTC. This sequence encodes CASSLNRDSYNEQFF.